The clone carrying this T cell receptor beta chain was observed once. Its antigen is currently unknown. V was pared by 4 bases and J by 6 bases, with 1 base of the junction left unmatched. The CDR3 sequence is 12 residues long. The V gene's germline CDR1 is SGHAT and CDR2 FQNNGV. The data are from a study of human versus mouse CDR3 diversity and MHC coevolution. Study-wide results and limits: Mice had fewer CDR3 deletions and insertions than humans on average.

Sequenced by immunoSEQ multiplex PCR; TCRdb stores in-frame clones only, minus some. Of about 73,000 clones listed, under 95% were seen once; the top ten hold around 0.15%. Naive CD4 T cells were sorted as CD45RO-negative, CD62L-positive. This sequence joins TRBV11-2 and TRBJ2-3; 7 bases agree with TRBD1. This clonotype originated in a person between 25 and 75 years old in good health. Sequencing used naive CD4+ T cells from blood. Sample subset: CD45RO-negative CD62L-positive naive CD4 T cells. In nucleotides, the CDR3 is TGTGCCAGCAGCTACAGGGGCGATACGCAGTATTTT. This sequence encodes CASSYRGDTQYF.